A single sample is the source of the 5 T cell receptor beta chains below, sequenced in a study of T-cell reconstitution after alpha-beta-depleted transplantation in children. Preparation of the TCRbeta library was carried out with unique molecular identifiers. TCRdb reprocessed the PCR reads via MiXCR and lists one record per CDR3 protein. The sample includes roughly 300,000 distinct CDR3 sequences, roughly 12% of them seen just once. This sample comprised peripheral blood, obtained 180 days after TCRalphabeta/CD19-depleted stem cell transplant. These receptors were obtained from a male patient between 2 and 9 years old who had a stem cell transplant for chronic granulomatous disease, so the T cells may come from the graft donor.

The chain uses TRBV4-2 and TRBJ2-2; TRBD2 matches 7 bases. This CDR3 is 17 amino acids long. Germline V gene lookup returns CDR1 LGHNA and CDR2 YNFKEQ. Trimming removed 2 bases from V and 0 bases from J; junction bases left unmatched: 6. The CDR3 sequence: CASSQFVGGANTGELFF. CDR3 DNA: TGTGCCAGCAGCCAATTCGTGGGAGGGGCGAACACCGGGGAGCTGTTTTTT.

For this clonotype: A read error may be the cause here, since a much bigger clone is one base away. This chain joins TRBV20-1 and TRBJ2-5, with D uncertain. This CDR3 is built from 12 residues. Germline values: CDR1 DFQATT, CDR2 SNEGSKA (reference sequence). CDR3 protein: CSARDNQDTQYF. As DNA, the CDR3 is TGCAGTGCTAGAGACAATCAAGACACCCAGTACTTC.

In its sample, this clonotype was seen many times. This sequence joins TRBV6-1 and TRBJ2-2, with D possibly matching TRBD1 (5 bases). Between the trimmed V and J ends, which lost 7 bases and 1 base, there was a span of 13 bases. There are 15 residues in the CDR3. The germline CDR1 and CDR2 sequences are MNHNS and SASEGT. The CDR3 protein is CASKRQGRNTGELFF. The CDR3, as DNA: TGTGCCAGCAAACGGCAGGGAAGGAACACCGGGGAGCTGTTTTTT.

There are many counts of this clonotype. The J gene is TRBJ2-1, the V gene TRBV7-9, with D perhaps assigned TRBD1 or TRBD2 (5 bases each). V was clipped by 3 bases and J by 10 bases, with 13 bases between them. From germline, CDR1 is SEHNR and CDR2 FQNEAQ (reference sequence). The CDR3 runs to 13 residues. This chain's CDR3 is CASSFGGPGEQFF. The CDR3 DNA reads as TGTGCCAGCAGCTTCGGCGGGCCAGGGGAGCAGTTCTTC.

This clonotype was observed many times. The gene calls are TRBV12-3 or TRBV12-4 and TRBJ1-3; D gene uncertain. The CDR3 totals 12 residues. Trimming took off 8 bases at V and 0 bases at J, with 5 bases between the two ends. The CDR3, as DNA: TGTGCCAGCGTCGACTCTGGAAACACCATATATTTT. Translation: CASVDSGNTIYF.